This T cell receptor beta chain originates from a study of T cells in Graves' hyperthyroidism and ophthalmopathy. RNA transcripts yielded amplified TCR beta CDR3 regions. Initially, a first-round RT-PCR of the TCR CDR3 employed the HTBI primer set. Using its own MiXCR run on the multiplex PCR reads, TCRdb lists one record per CDR3 protein. The sample gives some 700,000 distinct CDR3 sequences, around 16% of which show up once; 15% to 17% is in the top ten. This clonotype has ten or more counts. Germline assignment: CDR1 SGHRS and CDR2 YFSETQ. The J segment lost 5 bases and the V segment lost 0 bases, leaving 9 bases of the junction unmatched. The length of the CDR3 is 17 residues.

This chain joins TRBV5-1 and TRBJ2-3; 10 bases agree with TRBD2. The sequencing sample was made of blood. The clonotype comes from a man aged 50 to 59 with Graves' hyperthyroidism. CDR3 residues: CASSLAKASGGGDTQYF. The DNA of the CDR3 is TGCGCCAGCAGCTTGGCCAAGGCTAGCGGGGGAGGAGATACGCAGTATTTT. The whole variable domain, filled in from reference TRBV5-1 and TRBJ2-3, reads KAGVTQTPRYLIKTRGQQVTLSCSPISGHRSVSWYQQTPGQGLQFLFEYFSETQRNKGNFPGRFSGRQFSNSRSEMNVSTLELGDSALYLCASSLAKASGGGDTQYFGPGTRLTVL.